This TCR beta chain comes out of a study of blood T cell repertoires in COVID-19. Study-level information: From the United States, Italy and Spain came samples of acute and convalescent COVID-19. The cDNA or gDNA used as material had been derived from T cells, B-cell-depleted T cells, or PBMCs.

Assay used: immunoSEQ multiplex PCR; TCRdb lists only in-frame clones, some missing. The data show around 83,000 clones, with around nine tenths seen just once and about 15% held by the top ten. The germline V and J ends were trimmed by 5 bases and 0 bases, with 13 bases remaining between them. Germline values: CDR1 MDHEN, CDR2 SYDVKM. The CDR3 extends over 15 amino acids. The origin of this receptor is a man in his sixties or seventies with active or convalescent COVID-19. The specimen sequenced was peripheral blood. The V call is TRBV28, the J call TRBJ1-2; D remains unclear. CDR3 in amino acids: CASSRTTSSNYGYTF. For the CDR3, the DNA is TGTGCCAGCAGTCGTACCACAAGTTCTAACTATGGCTACACCTTC.